This TCR beta chain was recorded in a study of control samples from healthy donors and cancer patients. Germline lookup yields CDR1 SGHNT and CDR2 YYREEE (reference sequence). This CDR3 comprises 15 residues. V lost 4 bases, J lost 4 bases, and 17 bases lay in between. Sequencing used immunoSEQ multiplex PCR; TCRdb keeps in-frame clones, though not all of them. The repertoire holds some 130,000 clones, with around 92% as singletons. This chain joins TRBV5-4 and TRBJ2-5, with D possibly TRBD2 on 5 matching bases. The origin of this receptor is a man aged 45-60 years with head and neck cancer. Sequencing used PBMCs. The chain's CDR3 is CASSPFTTEGETQYF. As DNA, the CDR3 is TGTGCCAGCAGCCCCTTCACCACCGAGGGAGAGACCCAGTACTTC.